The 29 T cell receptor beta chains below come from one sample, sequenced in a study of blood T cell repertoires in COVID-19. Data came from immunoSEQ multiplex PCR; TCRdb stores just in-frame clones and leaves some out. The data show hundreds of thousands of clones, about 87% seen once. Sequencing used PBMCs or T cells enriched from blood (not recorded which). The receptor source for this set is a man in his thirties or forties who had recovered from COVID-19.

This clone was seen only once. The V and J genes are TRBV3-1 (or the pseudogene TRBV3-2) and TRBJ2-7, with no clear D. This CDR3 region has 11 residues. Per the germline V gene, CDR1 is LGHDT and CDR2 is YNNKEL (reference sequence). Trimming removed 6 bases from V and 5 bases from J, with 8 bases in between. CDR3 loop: CASSSNNEQYF. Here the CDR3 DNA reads TGTGCCAGCAGTTCAAACAACGAGCAGTACTTC.

CDR3 in DNA: TGTGCCAGCAGCCAGCCTACGGAGTACGAGCAGTACTTC. Translation gives CASSQPTEYEQYF. This chain connects TRBV7-9 to TRBJ2-7; D gene ambiguous. The V gene lost 5 bases and the J gene lost 4 bases, with 12 bases spanning the gap. CDR3 length equals 13 residues. CDR1 SEHNR and CDR2 FQNEAQ come from the germline V gene (reference sequence). The full variable domain, rest sourced from reference TRBV7-9 and TRBJ2-7, is DTGVSQNPRHKITKRGQNVTFRCDPISEHNRLYWYRQTLGQGPEFLTYFQNEAQLEKSRLLSDRFSAERPKGSFSTLEIQRTEQGDSAMYLCASSQPTEYEQYFGPGTRLTVT.

In DNA, the CDR3 is TGTGCCAGCAGTGAAACGACCGTCGGGGTCCCGAACACCGGGGAGCTGTTTTTT. This translates into CASSETTVGVPNTGELFF. This chain joins TRBV28 and TRBJ2-2, with a tentative D call TRBD2 (5 bases). Germline CDR1 and CDR2: MDHEN and SYDVKM. The CDR3 sequence is 18 residues long. Trimming removed 5 bases at V and 0 bases at J, with 19 bases between.

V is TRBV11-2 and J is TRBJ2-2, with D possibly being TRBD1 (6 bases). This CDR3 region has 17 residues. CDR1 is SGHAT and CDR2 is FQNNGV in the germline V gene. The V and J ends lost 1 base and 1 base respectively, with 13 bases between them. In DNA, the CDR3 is TGTGCCAGCAGCTTAGTAGGGCAGGGGAGGAACACCGGGGAGCTGTTTTTT. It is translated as CASSLVGQGRNTGELFF.

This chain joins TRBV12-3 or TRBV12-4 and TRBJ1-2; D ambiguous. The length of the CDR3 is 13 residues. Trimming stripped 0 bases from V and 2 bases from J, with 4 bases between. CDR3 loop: CASSLARNYGYTF. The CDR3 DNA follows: TGTGCCAGCAGTTTAGCCCGGAACTATGGCTACACCTTC.

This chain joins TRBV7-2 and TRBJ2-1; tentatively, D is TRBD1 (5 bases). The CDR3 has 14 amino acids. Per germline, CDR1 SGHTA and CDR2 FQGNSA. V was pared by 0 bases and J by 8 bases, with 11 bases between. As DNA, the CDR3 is TGTGCCAGCAGCTTAGCGTCGAGACAGTATGAGCAGTTCTTC. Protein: CASSLASRQYEQFF.

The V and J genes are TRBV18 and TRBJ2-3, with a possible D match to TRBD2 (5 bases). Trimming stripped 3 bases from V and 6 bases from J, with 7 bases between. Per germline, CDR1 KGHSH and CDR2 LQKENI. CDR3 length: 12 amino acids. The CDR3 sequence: CASSPLADTQYF. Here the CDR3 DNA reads TGTGCCAGCTCACCCCTAGCCGATACGCAGTATTTT.

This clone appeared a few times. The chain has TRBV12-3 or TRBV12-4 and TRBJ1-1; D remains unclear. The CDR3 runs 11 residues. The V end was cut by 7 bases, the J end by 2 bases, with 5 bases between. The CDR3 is CASTYNTEAFF. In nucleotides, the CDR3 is TGTGCCAGCACTTATAACACTGAAGCTTTCTTT.

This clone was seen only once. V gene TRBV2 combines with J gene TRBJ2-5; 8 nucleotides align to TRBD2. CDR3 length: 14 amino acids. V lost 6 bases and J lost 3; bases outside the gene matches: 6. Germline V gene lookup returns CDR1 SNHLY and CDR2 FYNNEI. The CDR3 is CASSPSGSKETQYF. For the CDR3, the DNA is TGTGCCAGCAGCCCAAGCGGGAGTAAAGAGACCCAGTACTTC.

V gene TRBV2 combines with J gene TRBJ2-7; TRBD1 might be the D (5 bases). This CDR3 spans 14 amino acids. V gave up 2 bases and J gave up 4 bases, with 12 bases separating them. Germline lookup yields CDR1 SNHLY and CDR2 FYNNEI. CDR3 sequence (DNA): TGTGCCAGCAGTGAAACCCCGACAGTTTACGAGCAGTACTTC. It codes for CASSETPTVYEQYF.

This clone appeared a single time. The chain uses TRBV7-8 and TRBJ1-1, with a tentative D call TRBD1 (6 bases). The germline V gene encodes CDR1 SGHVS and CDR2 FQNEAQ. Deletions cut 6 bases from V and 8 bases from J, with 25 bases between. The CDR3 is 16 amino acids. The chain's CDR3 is CASRRSTGTRDAEAFF. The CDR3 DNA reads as TGTGCCAGCAGAAGAAGTACCGGGACACGCGACGCGGAAGCTTTCTTT. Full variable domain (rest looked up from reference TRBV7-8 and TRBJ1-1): GAGVSQSPRYKVAKRGQDVALRCDPISGHVSLFWYQQALGQGPEFLTYFQNEAQLDKSGLPSDRFFAERPEGSVSTLKIQRTQQEDSAVYLCASRRSTGTRDAEAFFGQGTRLTVV.

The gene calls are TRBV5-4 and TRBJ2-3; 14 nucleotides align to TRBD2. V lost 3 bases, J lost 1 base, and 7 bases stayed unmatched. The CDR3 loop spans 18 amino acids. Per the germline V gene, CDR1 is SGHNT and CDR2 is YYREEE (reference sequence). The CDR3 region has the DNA TGTGCCAGCAGCTACCCCGGACTAGCGGGGGGACGCACAGATACGCAGTATTTT. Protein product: CASSYPGLAGGRTDTQYF.

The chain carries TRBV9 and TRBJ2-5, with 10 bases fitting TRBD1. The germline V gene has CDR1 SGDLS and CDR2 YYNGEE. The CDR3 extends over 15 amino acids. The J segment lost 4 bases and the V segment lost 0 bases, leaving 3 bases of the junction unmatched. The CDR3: CASSVGQGARETQYF. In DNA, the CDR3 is TGTGCCAGCAGCGTAGGACAGGGGGCGCGAGAGACCCAGTACTTC.

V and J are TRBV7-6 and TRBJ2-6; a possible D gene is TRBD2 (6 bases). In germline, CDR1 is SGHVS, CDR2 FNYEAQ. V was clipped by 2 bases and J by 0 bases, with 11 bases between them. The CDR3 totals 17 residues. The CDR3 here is CASSLRGGRSGANVLTF. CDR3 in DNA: TGTGCCAGCAGCTTAAGGGGAGGTCGCTCTGGGGCCAACGTCCTGACTTTC.

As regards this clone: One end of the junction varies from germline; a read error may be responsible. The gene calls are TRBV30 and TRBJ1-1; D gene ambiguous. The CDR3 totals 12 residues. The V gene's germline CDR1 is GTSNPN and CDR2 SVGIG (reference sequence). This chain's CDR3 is CAWSLLPPITLF. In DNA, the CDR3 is TGTGCCTGGAGTCTTCTCCCCCCTATTACGCTCTTT.

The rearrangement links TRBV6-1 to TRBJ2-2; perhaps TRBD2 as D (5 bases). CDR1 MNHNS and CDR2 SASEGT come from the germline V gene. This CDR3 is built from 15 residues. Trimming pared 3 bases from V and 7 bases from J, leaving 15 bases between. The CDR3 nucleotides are TGTGCCAGCAGTGAGTTCCGGGGTCAGGTCGGGGAGCTGTTTTTT. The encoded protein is CASSEFRGQVGELFF.

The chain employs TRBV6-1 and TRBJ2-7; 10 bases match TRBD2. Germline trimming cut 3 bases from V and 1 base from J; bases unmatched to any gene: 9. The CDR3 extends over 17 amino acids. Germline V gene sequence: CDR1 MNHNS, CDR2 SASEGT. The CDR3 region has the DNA TGTGCCAGCAGTGAGGGGCCTGTAGCGGGGGGTTCCTACGAGCAGTACTTC. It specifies CASSEGPVAGGSYEQYF.

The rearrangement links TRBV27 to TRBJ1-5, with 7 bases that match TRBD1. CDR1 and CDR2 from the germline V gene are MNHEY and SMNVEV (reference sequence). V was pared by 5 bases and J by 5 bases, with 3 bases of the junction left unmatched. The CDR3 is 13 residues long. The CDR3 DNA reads TGTGCCAGCAGTAGGACAGGATATCAGCCCCAGCATTTT. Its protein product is CASSRTGYQPQHF.

CDR3 in DNA: TGTGCCAGCAGCCGACAGGGGTTAGGCGAAAAACTGTTTTTT. Its protein is CASSRQGLGEKLFF. This sequence joins TRBV7-9 and TRBJ1-4, with 8 bases identical to TRBD1. The V gene end was trimmed by 5 bases and the J gene end by 8 bases; junction bases not matched to a gene: 7. The CDR3 runs 14 residues. Germline values: CDR1 SEHNR, CDR2 FQNEAQ (reference sequence).

CDR3 in DNA: TGTGCCAGCAGCTTCAACAGGGTTGCTACCGGGGAGCTGTTTTTT. Encoded protein: CASSFNRVATGELFF. The rearrangement joins TRBV7-9 to TRBJ2-2; perhaps TRBD1 as D (6 bases). The CDR3 loop spans 15 amino acids. Between the trimmed V and J ends, which lost 3 bases and 5 bases, there was a span of 13 bases. CDR1 is SEHNR, CDR2 FQNEAQ, per germline (reference sequence).

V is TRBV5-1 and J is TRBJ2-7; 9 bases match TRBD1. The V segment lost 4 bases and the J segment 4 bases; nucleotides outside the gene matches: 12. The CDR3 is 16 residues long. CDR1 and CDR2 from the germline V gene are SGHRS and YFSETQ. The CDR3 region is CASSTRQGVTGYEQYF. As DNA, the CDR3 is TGCGCCAGCAGCACCCGACAGGGGGTTACTGGTTACGAGCAGTACTTC. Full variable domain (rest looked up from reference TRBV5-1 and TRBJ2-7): KAGVTQTPRYLIKTRGQQVTLSCSPISGHRSVSWYQQTPGQGLQFLFEYFSETQRNKGNFPGRFSGRQFSNSRSEMNVSTLELGDSALYLCASSTRQGVTGYEQYFGPGTRLTVT.

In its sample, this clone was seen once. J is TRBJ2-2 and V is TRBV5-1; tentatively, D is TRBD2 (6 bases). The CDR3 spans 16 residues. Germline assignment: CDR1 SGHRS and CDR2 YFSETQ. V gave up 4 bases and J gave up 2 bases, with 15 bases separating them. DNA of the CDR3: TGCGCCAGCAGCCCGCCCGGAGGGGTTAACACCGGGGAGCTGTTTTTT. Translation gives CASSPPGGVNTGELFF.

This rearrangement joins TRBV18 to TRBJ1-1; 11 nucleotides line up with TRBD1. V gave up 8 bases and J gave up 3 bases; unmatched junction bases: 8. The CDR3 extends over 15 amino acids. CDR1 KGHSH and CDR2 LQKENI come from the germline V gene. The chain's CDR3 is CASARTGGRDTEAFF. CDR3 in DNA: TGTGCCAGCGCCAGGACAGGGGGCAGGGACACTGAAGCTTTCTTT.

CDR3 loop: CAWSVVSGGSYEQYF. DNA of the CDR3: TGTGCCTGGAGTGTAGTTAGCGGGGGATCCTACGAGCAGTACTTC. This chain links TRBV30 with TRBJ2-7; TRBD2 aligns across 9 bases. Germline CDR1 reads GTSNPN; CDR2 reads SVGIG (reference sequence). V lost 0 bases, J lost 1 base, and 4 bases stayed unmatched. The CDR3 spans 15 residues. Drawing the rest from reference TRBV30 and TRBJ2-7, the complete variable domain is SQTIHQWPATLVQPVGSPLSLECTVEGTSNPNLYWYRQAAGRGLQLLFYSVGIGQISSEVPQNLSASRPQDRQFILSSKKLLLSDSGFYLCAWSVVSGGSYEQYFGPGTRLTVT.

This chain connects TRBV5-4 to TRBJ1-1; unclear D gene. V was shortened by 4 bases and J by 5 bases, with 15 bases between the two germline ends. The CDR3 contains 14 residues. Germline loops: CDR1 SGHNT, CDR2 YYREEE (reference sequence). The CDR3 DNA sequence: TGTGCCAGCAGCACTCAGACGGGGTGGACTGAAGCTTTCTTT. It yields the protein CASSTQTGWTEAFF.

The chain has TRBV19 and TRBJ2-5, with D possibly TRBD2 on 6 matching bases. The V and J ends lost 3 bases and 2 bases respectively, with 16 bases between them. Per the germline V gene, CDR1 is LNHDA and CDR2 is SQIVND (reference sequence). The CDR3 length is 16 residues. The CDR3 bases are TGTGCCAGTAGTATGGGAGGTAGCAATTTTCAAGAGACCCAGTACTTC. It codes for CASSMGGSNFQETQYF.

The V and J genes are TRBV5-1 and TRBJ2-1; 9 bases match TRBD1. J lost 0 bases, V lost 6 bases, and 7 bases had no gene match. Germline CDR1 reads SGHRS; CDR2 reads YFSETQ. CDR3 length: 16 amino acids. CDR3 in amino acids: CASTPGTGSSYNEQFF. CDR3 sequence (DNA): TGCGCCAGCACCCCCGGGACAGGGAGCTCCTACAATGAGCAGTTCTTC.

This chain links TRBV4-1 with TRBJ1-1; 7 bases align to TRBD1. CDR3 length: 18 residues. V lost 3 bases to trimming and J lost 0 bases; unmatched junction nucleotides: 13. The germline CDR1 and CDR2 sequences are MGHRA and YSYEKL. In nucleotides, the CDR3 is TGCGCCAGCAGCCACCAACTTCACCAGGGGGGCTTGAACACTGAAGCTTTCTTT. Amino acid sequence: CASSHQLHQGGLNTEAFF.

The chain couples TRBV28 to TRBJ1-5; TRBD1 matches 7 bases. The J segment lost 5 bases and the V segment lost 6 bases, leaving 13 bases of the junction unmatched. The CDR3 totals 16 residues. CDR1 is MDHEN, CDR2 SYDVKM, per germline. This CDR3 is CASSPIEKGADQPQHF. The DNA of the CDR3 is TGTGCCAGCAGCCCCATTGAAAAGGGGGCTGATCAGCCCCAGCATTTT.